A selection of T cell receptor beta chains follows, all from one sample in a study of glioma-infiltrating T cells. MiXCR, run by TCRdb on the multiplex PCR reads, gives a single entry per CDR3 protein. The sample lists under 150,000 distinct CDR3 sequences; roughly 43% were seen once. What was sequenced was glioma tissue, nonneoplastic brain tissue, or PBMCs (not recorded which). The source is a human donor with low-grade glioma or glioblastoma, undergoing nonglioma brain surgery, or in good health (not recorded which). The conserved cysteine and the conserved F or W are not part of the CDR3 here. The order of the fields is clone size, V gene, J gene, CDR3 protein. Clone size is given for some rows only: seen once, a few or many times, or a class if the clone is expanded.

>NA|TRBV7-2|TRBJ1-6
ASSLGGYNSHLH
>NA|TRBV20-1|TRBJ1-5
SAEPEYSNQPQH
>few|TRBV28|TRBJ1-1
ASDGTGNTEAF
>NA|TRBV4-3|TRBJ2-2
ASSSTSGQNTGELF
>NA|TRBV6-1|TRBJ1-1
ASSSKNRLLLNTEAF
>once|TRBV4-1|TRBJ2-3
ASSLRWGQGATDTQY
>NA|TRBV7-6|TRBJ2-5
ASSFNSGAETQY
>NA|TRBV6-1|TRBJ1-3
ASRNPGTGSGNTIY
>many|TRBV2|TRBJ1-1
ASSEVKYTEAF
>few|TRBV7-2|TRBJ2-3
ASKKTSVADTQY
>NA|TRBV12-3/TRBV12-4|TRBJ1-3
ASSFRGGGNTIY
>NA|TRBV29-1|TRBJ2-1
SVVHYSSYNEQF
>NA|TRBV5-6|TRBJ2-3
ASSLWGTGSTDTQY
>few|TRBV6-2/TRBV6-3|TRBJ2-1
ASATGYNEQF
>NA|TRBV28|TRBJ1-6
ASSYQGTSPLH
>few|TRBV7-2|TRBJ2-3
ASSLARGTGADTDTQY
>NA|TRBV2|TRBJ2-3
ASSEQYVDRLNTQY
>NA|TRBV4-1|TRBJ2-5
ASSQTQGVGETQY
>once|TRBV6-2/TRBV6-3|TRBJ1-1
ASSYSWRLNTEAF
>NA|TRBV4-1|TRBJ1-6
ASSQDVAGSNSPLH
>few|TRBV7-9|TRBJ2-5
ATKYQETQY
>few|TRBV28|TRBJ1-2
ASSSDHSYGYT
>few|TRBV12-3/TRBV12-4|TRBJ2-1
ASSPRTSGRGNEQF
>few|TRBV28|TRBJ2-7
ASRLAGPYEQY
>few|TRBV29-1|TRBJ2-2
SVEPSGGASGELF
>NA|TRBV19|TRBJ2-7
ASSADRASSYEQY
>NA|TRBV4-3|TRBJ2-7
ASSQGGGYEQY
>few|TRBV7-9|TRBJ2-7
ASQTESSYEQY
>once|TRBV24-1|TRBJ2-3
ATSVTGTGDPDTQY
>few|TRBV5-1|TRBJ2-1
ASSLDLGEQF
>NA|TRBV6-1|TRBJ2-7
ASSRGLAGIDEQY
>NA|TRBV6-6|TRBJ2-7
ASSYFRQGPYEQY
>few|TRBV7-8|TRBJ2-3
ASRPARAKIPDTQY
>many|TRBV28|TRBJ2-3
ASSPGQGLDTQY
>NA|TRBV5-1|TRBJ2-7
ASSLDSGEQY
>NA|TRBV6-1|TRBJ2-3
ASRRGTSGSSTDTQY
>NA|TRBV7-3|TRBJ1-1
ASSFIPGAEAF
>NA|TRBV11-2|TRBJ2-1
ASSSGLTRGNEQF